This is a list of T cell receptor beta chains from one sample in a study of blood T cell repertoires in COVID-19. The protocol was immunoSEQ multiplex PCR, while the TCRdb copy is restricted to in-frame clones and leaves out a portion. The repertoire consists of 130,000 to 150,000 clones, with 88% occurring once and the leading ten covering about 1.2%. Sequences were obtained from PBMCs or T cells enriched from blood (not recorded which). These receptors all stem from a woman aged 25-40 years with acute COVID-19. Each CDR3 is given with its conserved first and last residue. The D gene is left open where the match is weak. Rows may omit the clone size; those that give it use once, few, many or a size class.

V gene	J gene	D gene	clone size	CDR3 DNA	CDR3 protein
TRBV7-2	TRBJ2-1	.	.	TGTGCCAGCAGCTTAGTTGTGACTTACAATGAGCAGTTCTTC	CASSLVVTYNEQFF
TRBV11-2	TRBJ2-7	.	once	TGTGCCAGCAGCTTAGTTAGGCAGGGTAACTCCTACGAGCAGTACTTC	CASSLVRQGNSYEQYF
TRBV28	TRBJ1-2	.	few	TGTGCCAGCAGTTTAGGCACCTCTCCCTATGGCTACACCTTC	CASSLGTSPYGYTF
TRBV9	TRBJ2-1	TRBD2	.	TGTGCCAGCAGCCCAAGCGGGGGTAGCTACAATGAGCAGTTCTTC	CASSPSGGSYNEQFF
TRBV27	TRBJ2-1	.	.	TGTGCCAGCAGTGGGGGCGCGCTCGACTCCTACAATGAGCAGTTCTTC	CASSGGALDSYNEQFF
TRBV6-4	TRBJ2-2	TRBD1	.	TGTGCCAGCCAAGACAGGGACAACACCGGGGAGCTGTTTTTT	CASQDRDNTGELFF
TRBV28	TRBJ2-7	TRBD2	.	TGTGCCAGCAGTACCCCTAGTAGCGCGGGAGAAGTTTATGGAGAGCAGTACTTC	CASSTPSSAGEVYGEQYF
TRBV6-4	TRBJ2-7	TRBD1	.	TGTGCCAGCAGGGACAGGGGCTACGAGCAGTACTTC	CASRDRGYEQYF
TRBV25-1	TRBJ1-1	TRBD1	.	TGTGCCAGTCAGGGGACAGGGGCCGGGGCCACTGAAGCTTTCTTT	CASQGTGAGATEAFF
TRBV9	TRBJ2-6	TRBD2	.	TGTGCCAGCATATGGGAGGGCCGATCTGGGGCCAACGTCCTGACTTTC	CASIWEGRSGANVLTF
TRBV12-3/TRBV12-4	TRBJ2-5	.	once	TGTGCCAGCAGTTCGCAGTCTTTAGAGACCCAGTACTTC	CASSSQSLETQYF
TRBV27	TRBJ2-7	.	.	TGTGCCAGCACTCCTGCCGGGGGAACGACCTACGAGCAGTACTTC	CASTPAGGTTYEQYF
TRBV29-1	TRBJ2-7	TRBD2	.	TGCAGCGTGTCACTAGCGGAAGGGTACGAGCAGTACTTC	CSVSLAEGYEQYF
TRBV18	TRBJ1-5	.	once	TGTGCCAGCTCTCCAGCAGACAGGAGTAATCAGCCCCAGCATTTT	CASSPADRSNQPQHF
TRBV30	TRBJ1-2	.	.	TGTGCCTGGAGTGTATCGGGGAACGGCGGCTACACCTTC	CAWSVSGNGGYTF
TRBV11-2	TRBJ2-1	.	.	TGTGCCAGCAGCTCACCCCAATGGGTTAGCGGCCCGAATGAGCAGTTCTTC	CASSSPQWVSGPNEQFF
TRBV28	TRBJ1-4	.	.	TGTGCCAGCAGTGGGTCCGGGGGGCCTAATGAAAAACTGTTTTTT	CASSGSGGPNEKLFF
TRBV13	TRBJ2-1	.	.	TGTGCCAGCAGGATAGGGACTGTCAATGAGCAGTTCTTC	CASRIGTVNEQFF
TRBV4-3	TRBJ1-1	.	.	TGCGCCAGCAGCCAAGATGGTTCCGGGGGGACTGAAGCTTTCTTT	CASSQDGSGGTEAFF
TRBV2	TRBJ1-4	.	.	TGTGCCAGCGCAACTGGTAGACAGGACAATGAAAAACTGTTTTTT	CASATGRQDNEKLFF
TRBV4-2	TRBJ1-2	.	.	TGTGCCAGCAGCCAAGATTTTGGACAGATTTTCTATGGCTACACCTTC	CASSQDFGQIFYGYTF
TRBV19	TRBJ1-1	.	.	TGTGCCAGTAGTATAGTCAGGGGTAACACTGAAGCTTTCTTT	CASSIVRGNTEAFF
TRBV18	TRBJ2-7	TRBD2	.	TGTGCCAGCTCACCAGGACTAGCGGAGACCTACGAGCAGTACTTC	CASSPGLAETYEQYF
TRBV19	TRBJ2-2	.	.	TGTGCCAGCCGGAGGGACGGGGAGCTGTTTTTT	CASRRDGELFF
TRBV3-1/TRBV3-2	TRBJ2-5	.	.	TGTGCCAGCAGCCAAGATCCCTTAGCGGAGCTCCAAGAGACCCAGTACTTC	CASSQDPLAELQETQYF
TRBV7-7	TRBJ2-7	TRBD1	few	TGTGCTAGCAGCTTAGGGACGGGGACAGTTCCGTACTTC	CASSLGTGTVPYF
TRBV11-3	TRBJ2-7	TRBD1	.	TGTGCCAGCAGCCAAAGGGACAGGGCCCACGAGCAGTACTTC	CASSQRDRAHEQYF
TRBV2	TRBJ2-3	TRBD1	.	TGTGCCAGCGGGGTCCGGGACAGGGTGGACACAGATACGCAGTATTTT	CASGVRDRVDTDTQYF
TRBV10-3	TRBJ1-5	TRBD1	.	TGTGCCATCAGTGAGTCAACAGGGGCAGGGGATCAGCCCCAGCATTTT	CAISESTGAGDQPQHF
TRBV9	TRBJ2-5	TRBD1	.	TGTGCCAGCAGCGTGGACAGGGACCAAGAGACCCAGTACTTC	CASSVDRDQETQYF
TRBV29-1	TRBJ1-2	TRBD1	.	TGCAGCGTCGCCGGGACAGAGCTTTATGGCTACACCTTC	CSVAGTELYGYTF
TRBV5-1	TRBJ2-1	TRBD2	.	TGCGCCAGCAGCTTAAAGGAGCTGGGCGGGAGGACCGGGAATGAGCAGTTCTTC	CASSLKELGGRTGNEQFF
TRBV19	TRBJ2-7	TRBD1	.	TGTGCCAGTAGTCCCTTGGACAGGGGCGAGCAGTACTTC	CASSPLDRGEQYF
TRBV30	TRBJ1-6	.	.	TGTGCCTGGTCCGGATCCGGGATGGGGTTTTCACCCCTCCACTTT	CAWSGSGMGFSPLHF
TRBV6-4	TRBJ2-2	.	.	TGTGCCAGCAGCCCAGGCACCGGGGAGCTGTTTTTT	CASSPGTGELFF
TRBV19	TRBJ2-1	TRBD2	.	TGTGCCAGTAGTATATGGGGGGGTGAAAATGAGCAGTTCTTC	CASSIWGGENEQFF
TRBV21-1	TRBJ2-1	.	.	TGTGCCAGCAGCAAACCGTGGCCAGGGCGGGAAGAGGGGCTGAGCCCCTACAATGAGCAGTTCTTC	CASSKPWPGREEGLSPYNEQFF
TRBV9	TRBJ1-1	TRBD1	once	TGTGCCAGCAGTAGACAGGGGATAGGGAACACTGAAGCTTTCTTT	CASSRQGIGNTEAFF
TRBV5-1	TRBJ2-7	.	.	TGCGCCAGCAGCTCTGGGCAGGGGATCCACGAGCAGTACTTC	CASSSGQGIHEQYF
TRBV21-1	TRBJ2-3	.	few	TGTGCCAGCAGCAAAGGGCAGGAAAAATTTAGCACAGATACGCAGTATTTT	CASSKGQEKFSTDTQYF
TRBV5-4	TRBJ2-1	.	.	TGTGCCAGCAGCTTGGTTTTTGGCGGCTACAATGAGCAGTTCTTC	CASSLVFGGYNEQFF
TRBV7-9	TRBJ1-1	.	once	TGTGCCAGCAGCCCGGAGACTGAAGCTTTCTTT	CASSPETEAFF
TRBV15	TRBJ1-3	.	few	TGTGCCACCAGTCGCCGGGACAACTCTGGAAACACCATATATTTT	CATSRRDNSGNTIYF
TRBV7-7	TRBJ2-7	TRBD1	.	TGTGCTAGCAGCCGAGGACAGGGGGGAGGCTACGAGCAGTACTTC	CASSRGQGGGYEQYF
TRBV3-1/TRBV3-2	TRBJ1-1	TRBD1	once	TGTGCCAGCAGCCACCGGACAGGGCTGGGTACTGAAGCTTTCTTT	CASSHRTGLGTEAFF
TRBV29-1	TRBJ2-4	TRBD1	.	TGCAGCGTAGCGAAGGGGGCCGCCAAAAACATTCAGTACTTC	CSVAKGAAKNIQYF